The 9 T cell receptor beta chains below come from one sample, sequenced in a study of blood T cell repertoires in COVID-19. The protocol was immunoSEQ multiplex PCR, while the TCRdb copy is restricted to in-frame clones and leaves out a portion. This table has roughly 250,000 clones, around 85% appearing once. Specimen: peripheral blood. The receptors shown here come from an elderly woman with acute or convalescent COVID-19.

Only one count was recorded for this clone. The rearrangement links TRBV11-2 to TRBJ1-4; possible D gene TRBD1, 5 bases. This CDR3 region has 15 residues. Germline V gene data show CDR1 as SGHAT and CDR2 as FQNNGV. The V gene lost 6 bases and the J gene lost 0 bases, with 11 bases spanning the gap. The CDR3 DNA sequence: TGTGCCAGCAGTTCTGGACAAGCAACTAATGAAAAACTGTTTTTT. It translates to CASSSGQATNEKLFF.

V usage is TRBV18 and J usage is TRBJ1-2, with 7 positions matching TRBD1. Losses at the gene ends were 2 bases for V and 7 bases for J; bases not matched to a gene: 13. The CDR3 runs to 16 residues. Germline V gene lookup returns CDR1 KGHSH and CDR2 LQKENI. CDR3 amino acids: CASSPGPGTVRGGYTF. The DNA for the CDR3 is TGTGCCAGCTCACCAGGCCCGGGGACAGTAAGAGGTGGCTACACCTTC.

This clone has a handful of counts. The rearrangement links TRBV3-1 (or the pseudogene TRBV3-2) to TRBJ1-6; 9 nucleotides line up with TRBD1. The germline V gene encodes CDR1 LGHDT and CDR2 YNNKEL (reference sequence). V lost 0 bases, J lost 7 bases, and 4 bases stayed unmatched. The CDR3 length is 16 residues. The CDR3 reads CASSQDQTGGNSPLHF. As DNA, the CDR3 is TGTGCCAGCAGCCAAGATCAGACAGGGGGGAATTCACCCCTCCACTTT.

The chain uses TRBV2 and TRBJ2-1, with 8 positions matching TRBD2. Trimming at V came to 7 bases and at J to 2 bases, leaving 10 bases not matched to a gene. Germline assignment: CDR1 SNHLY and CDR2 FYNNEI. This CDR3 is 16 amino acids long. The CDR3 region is CASTWGAGGTYNEQFF. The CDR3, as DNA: TGTGCCAGCACCTGGGGGGCGGGGGGAACCTACAATGAGCAGTTCTTC.

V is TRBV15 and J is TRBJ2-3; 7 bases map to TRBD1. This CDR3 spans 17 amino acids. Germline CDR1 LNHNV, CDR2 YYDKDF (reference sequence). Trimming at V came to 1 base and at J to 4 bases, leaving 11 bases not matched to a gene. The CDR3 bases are TGTGCCACCAGCAGAGTCCGGGACAGCCTCGGGGCAGATACGCAGTATTTT. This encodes CATSRVRDSLGADTQYF.

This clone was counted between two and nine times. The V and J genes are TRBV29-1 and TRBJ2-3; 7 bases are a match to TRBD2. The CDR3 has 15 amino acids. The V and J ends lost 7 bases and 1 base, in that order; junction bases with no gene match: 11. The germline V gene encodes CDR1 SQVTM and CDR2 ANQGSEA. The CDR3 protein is CSAPGEGYGTDTQYF. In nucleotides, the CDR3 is TGCAGCGCGCCCGGGGAGGGATACGGCACAGATACGCAGTATTTT.

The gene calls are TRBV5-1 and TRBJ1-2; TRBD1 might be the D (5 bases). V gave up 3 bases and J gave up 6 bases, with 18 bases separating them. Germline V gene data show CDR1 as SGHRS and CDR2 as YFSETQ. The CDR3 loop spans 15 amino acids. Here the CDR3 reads CASSSRRRGEDGYTF. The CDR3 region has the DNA TGCGCCAGCAGCTCCCGTCGTAGGGGCGAAGATGGCTACACCTTC.

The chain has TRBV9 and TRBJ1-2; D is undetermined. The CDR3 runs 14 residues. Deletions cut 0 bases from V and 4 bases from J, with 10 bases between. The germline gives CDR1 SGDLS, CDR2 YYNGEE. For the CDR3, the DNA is TGTGCCAGCAGCGTAGGGGGAGGCGCCTATGGCTACACCTTC. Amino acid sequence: CASSVGGGAYGYTF.

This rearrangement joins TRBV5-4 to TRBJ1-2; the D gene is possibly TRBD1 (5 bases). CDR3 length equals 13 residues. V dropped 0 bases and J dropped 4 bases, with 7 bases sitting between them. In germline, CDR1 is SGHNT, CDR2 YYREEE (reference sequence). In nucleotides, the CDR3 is TGTGCCAGCAGCTTGGGTGGGGCCTATGGCTACACCTTC. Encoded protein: CASSLGGAYGYTF. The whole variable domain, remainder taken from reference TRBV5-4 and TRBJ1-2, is ETGVTQSPTHLIKTRGQQVTLRCSSQSGHNTVSWYQQALGQGPQFIFQYYREEENGRGNFPPRFSGLQFPNYSSELNVNALELDDSALYLCASSLGGAYGYTFGSGTRLTVV.